Listed here are 6 T cell receptor beta chains from one sample, sequenced in a study of PD-1 blockade in classical Hodgkin lymphoma. TCRdb keeps only in-frame clones here, not all; method: immunoSEQ multiplex PCR. The sample shows several hundred clones, around nine tenths of them seen only once. Each patient relapsed following autologous stem cell transplantation, and prior brentuximab vedotin exposure differed. Thawed PBMCs underwent magnetic negative selection to yield purified CD4+ T cells. This specimen was CD4+ T cells from blood, taken at baseline. The receptors shown here come from a human donor with classical Hodgkin lymphoma.

The gene calls are TRBV19 and TRBJ2-7; 10 bases fit TRBD1. The V gene's germline CDR1 is LNHDA and CDR2 SQIVND (reference sequence). CDR3 length: 15 amino acids. V shed 5 bases and J 6 bases; nucleotides not matched to a gene: 10. Here the CDR3 reads CASSLRDRGVFEQYF. The CDR3 DNA follows: TGTGCCAGTAGTTTGCGGGACAGGGGCGTTTTCGAGCAGTACTTC.

The chain joins TRBV7-3 to TRBJ2-2; TRBD2 might be the D (6 bases). CDR1 and CDR2 from the germline V gene are SGHTA and FQGTGA. CDR3 size: 14 residues. Trimming took off 5 bases at V and 6 bases at J, with 13 bases between the two ends. The CDR3 region has the DNA TGTGCCAGCAGCCCCCAACTAGCTTCCGGGGAGCTGTTTTTT. It encodes CASSPQLASGELFF.

The V and J genes are TRBV11-3 and TRBJ2-2; D gene unclear. The CDR3 is 13 residues long. CDR1 and CDR2 from the germline V gene are SGHNT and YENEEA. Trimming cost V 1 base and J 7 bases, with 7 bases left between them. The CDR3 DNA is TGTGCCAGCAGCTTAGTATCTGGCGGGGAGCTGTTTTTT. This gives the protein CASSLVSGGELFF.

CDR3 residues: CATGRANYGYTF. For the CDR3, the DNA is TGTGCCACCGGCAGGGCTAACTATGGCTACACCTTC. This sequence joins TRBV19 and TRBJ1-2, with a possible D match to TRBD1 (5 bases). This CDR3 is built from 12 residues. The germline V and J ends were trimmed by 10 bases and 0 bases, with 9 bases remaining between them. Germline assignment: CDR1 LNHDA and CDR2 SQIVND (reference sequence). Using reference TRBV19 and TRBJ1-2 for the parts outside the CDR3, the full variable domain is DGGITQSPKYLFRKEGQNVTLSCEQNLNHDAMYWYRQDPGQGLRLIYYSQIVNDFQKGDIAEGYSVSREKKESFPLTVTSAQKNPTAFYLCATGRANYGYTFGSGTRLTVV.

The chain links TRBV6-5 to TRBJ1-2; 7 nucleotides align to TRBD1. With V trimmed by 2 bases and J by 4 bases, 4 bases remained unmatched. The CDR3 totals 14 residues. Germline values: CDR1 MNHEY, CDR2 SVGAGI. The CDR3 sequence: CASSYDREFYGYTF. CDR3 sequence (DNA): TGTGCCAGCAGTTACGACAGGGAGTTCTATGGCTACACCTTC.

The rearrangement uses TRBV21-1 and TRBJ2-7; the table's TRBD1 call for D was not verified on the DNA. TRBV21-1 counts as a pseudogene. The CDR3 length is 16 residues. The CDR3: CASSKKGDTGAREQYF. CDR3 nucleotide sequence: TGTGCCAGCAGCAAAAAGGGGGACACAGGGGCGAGGGAGCAGTACTTC.